The text below deals with one T cell receptor beta chain. Antigen: not known. The source of the sample is a study of vaccination and CD4 T cells after COVID-19. Study at large: Nine or ten convalescent cases were mild and one was severe, and all had been SARS-CoV-2 positive by nasal swab PCR. With a range of 35 to 161, the median interval from diagnosis to drawing post-COVID samples was 101 days. Six males and four females, two of them Hispanic, were enrolled as convalescents.

The CDR3 spans 16 residues. Between the trimmed V and J ends, which lost 0 bases and 3 bases, there was a span of 12 bases. CDR1 and CDR2 (germline): SNHLY, FYNNEI. Using its own MiXCR run on the PCR reads, TCRdb lists one record per CDR3 protein. The sample consists of tens of thousands of distinct CDR3 sequences, under 60% of them appearing once. General study points: For SARS-CoV-2-reactive clonotypes, the median went from about 20 to 38, a nonsignificant increase.

The rearrangement uses TRBV2 and TRBJ1-5, with a tentative D call TRBD1 (5 bases). This specimen was CD4+ T cells from blood, taken before SARS-CoV-2 vaccination. This clonotype originated in a human donor who had recovered from COVID-19. For the CDR3, the DNA is TGTGCCAGCAGTGAAGCGCTCCGACAGTTCAATCAGCCCCAGCATTTT. Its translation: CASSEALRQFNQPQHF.